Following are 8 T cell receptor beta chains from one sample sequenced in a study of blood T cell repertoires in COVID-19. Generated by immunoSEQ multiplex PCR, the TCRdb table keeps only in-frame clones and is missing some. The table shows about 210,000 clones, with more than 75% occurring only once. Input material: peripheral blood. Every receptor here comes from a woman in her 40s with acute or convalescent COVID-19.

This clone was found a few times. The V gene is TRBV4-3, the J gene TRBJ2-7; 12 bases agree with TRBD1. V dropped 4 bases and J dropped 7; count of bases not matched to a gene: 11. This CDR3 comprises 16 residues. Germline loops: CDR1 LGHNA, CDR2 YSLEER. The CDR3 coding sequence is TGCGCCAGCAGCCCCTCGGGGGGACAGGGGGCGTGGGAGCAGTACTTC. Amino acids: CASSPSGGQGAWEQYF.

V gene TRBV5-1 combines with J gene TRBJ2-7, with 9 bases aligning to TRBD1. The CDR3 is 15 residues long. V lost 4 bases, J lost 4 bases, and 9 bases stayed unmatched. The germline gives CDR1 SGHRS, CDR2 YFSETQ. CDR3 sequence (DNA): TGCGCCAGCAGCCATCAAGGGACAGGGCGATACGAGCAGTACTTC. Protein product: CASSHQGTGRYEQYF.

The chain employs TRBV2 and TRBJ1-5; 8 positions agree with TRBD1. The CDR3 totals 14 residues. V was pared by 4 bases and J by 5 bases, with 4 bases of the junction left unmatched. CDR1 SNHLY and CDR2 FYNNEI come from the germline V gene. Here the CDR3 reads CASSGGQGDQPQHF. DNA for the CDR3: TGTGCCAGCAGTGGTGGACAGGGTGATCAGCCCCAGCATTTT.

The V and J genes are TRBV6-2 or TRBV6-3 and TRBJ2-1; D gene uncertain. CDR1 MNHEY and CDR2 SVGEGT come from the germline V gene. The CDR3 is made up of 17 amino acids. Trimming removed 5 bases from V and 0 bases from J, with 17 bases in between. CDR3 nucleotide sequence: TGTGCCAGCAGTCCCTCGCACGGGTTACCCTCCTACAATGAGCAGTTCTTC. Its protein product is CASSPSHGLPSYNEQFF.

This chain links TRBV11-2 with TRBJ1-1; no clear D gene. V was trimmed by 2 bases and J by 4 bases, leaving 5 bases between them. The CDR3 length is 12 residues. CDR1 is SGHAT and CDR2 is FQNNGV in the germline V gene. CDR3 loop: CASSLYITEAFF. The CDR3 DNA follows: TGTGCCAGCAGCTTATATATCACTGAAGCTTTCTTT. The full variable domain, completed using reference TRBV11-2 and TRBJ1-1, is EAGVAQSPRYKIIEKRQSVAFWCNPISGHATLYWYQQILGQGPKLLIQFQNNGVVDDSQLPKDRFSAERLKGVDSTLKIQPAKLEDSAVYLCASSLYITEAFFGQGTRLTVV.

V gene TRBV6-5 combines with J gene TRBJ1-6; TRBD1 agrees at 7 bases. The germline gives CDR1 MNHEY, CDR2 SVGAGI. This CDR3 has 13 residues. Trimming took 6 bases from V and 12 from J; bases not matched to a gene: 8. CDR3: CASSRDRGRPLHF. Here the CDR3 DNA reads TGTGCCAGCAGCCGGGACAGAGGCAGACCCCTCCACTTT.

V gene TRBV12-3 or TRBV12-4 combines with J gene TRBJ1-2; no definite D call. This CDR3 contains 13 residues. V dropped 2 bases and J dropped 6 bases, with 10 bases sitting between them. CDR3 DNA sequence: TGTGCCAGCAGTTTAAGGCAGGAGGATGGCTACACCTTC. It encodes CASSLRQEDGYTF.

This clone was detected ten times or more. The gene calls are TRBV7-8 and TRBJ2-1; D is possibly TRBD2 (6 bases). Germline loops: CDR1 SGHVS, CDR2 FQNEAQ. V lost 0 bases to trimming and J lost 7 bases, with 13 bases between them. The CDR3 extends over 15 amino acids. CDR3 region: CASSLAGSRGNEQFF. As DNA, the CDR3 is TGTGCCAGCAGCTTAGCCGGGTCCCGGGGGAATGAGCAGTTCTTC.